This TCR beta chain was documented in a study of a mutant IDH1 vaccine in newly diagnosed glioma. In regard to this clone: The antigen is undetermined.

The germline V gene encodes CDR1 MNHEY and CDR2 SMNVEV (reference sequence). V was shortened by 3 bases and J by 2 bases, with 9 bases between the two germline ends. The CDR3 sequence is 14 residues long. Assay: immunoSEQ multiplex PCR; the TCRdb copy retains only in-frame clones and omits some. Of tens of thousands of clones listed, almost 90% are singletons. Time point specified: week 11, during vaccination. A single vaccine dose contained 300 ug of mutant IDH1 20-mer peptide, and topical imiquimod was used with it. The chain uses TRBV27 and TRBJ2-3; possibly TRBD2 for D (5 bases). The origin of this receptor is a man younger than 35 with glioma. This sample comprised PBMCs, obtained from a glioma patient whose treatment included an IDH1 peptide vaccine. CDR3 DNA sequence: TGTGCCAGCAGTTTCAGACGGGACACAGATACGCAGTATTTT. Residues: CASSFRRDTDTQYF.